This is a list of T cell receptor beta chains from one sample in a study of CD8+ T cells in alopecia areata. Profiling relied on immunoSEQ multiplex PCR, and the TCRdb table lists in-frame clones only, not all of them. Among a few hundred thousand clones listed, more than 55% were seen once. The specimen sequenced was CD8+ T cells sorted from blood. The origin of the receptors is a human donor in good health. CDR3s include the opening cysteine and the closing phenylalanine or tryptophan. D genes are given only for firm matches. Part of the rows lack a size; the others show once, few, many or a class for expanded clones.

TRBV4-1	TRBD2	TRBJ2-1	.	TGCGCCAGCAGCCAAGACCGGACTAGCGGGGGTCCCTACAATGAGCAGTTCTTC	CASSQDRTSGGPYNEQFF
TRBV6-5	TRBD2	TRBJ2-1	.	TGTGCCAGCAGTTACGAGCTAGCGGGGGGGGAGCAGTTCTTC	CASSYELAGGEQFF
TRBV14	.	TRBJ1-2	.	TGTGCCAGCAGCCACAACAGTCGGGGTTATGGCTACACCTTC	CASSHNSRGYGYTF
TRBV2	.	TRBJ1-5	.	TGTGCCAGCAGTGAAAGGATAGAGGGGCCCAATCAGCCCCAGCATTTT	CASSERIEGPNQPQHF
TRBV28	.	TRBJ2-1	.	TGTGCCAGCAGTTTAGGTTCCAATGAGCAGTTCTTC	CASSLGSNEQFF
TRBV2	TRBD1	TRBJ1-1	few	TGTGCCCGCCCGAAGGGGACGAGGGGACAGGCACACACTGAAGCTTTCTTT	CARPKGTRGQAHTEAFF
TRBV27	.	TRBJ1-6	.	TGTGCCAGCACCATCAGTAATTCACCCCTCCACTTT	CASTISNSPLHF
TRBV29-1	TRBD2	TRBJ2-5	.	TGCAGCGTTGAGGTAGCGGGGGACGGAGAGACCCAGTACTTC	CSVEVAGDGETQYF
TRBV29-1	.	TRBJ2-7	.	TGCAGCGTTTCTGTTGGACACAACTACGAGCAGTACTTC	CSVSVGHNYEQYF
TRBV9	.	TRBJ2-7	.	TGTGCCAGCGGAGGGGATTATGGTGGGGAGCAGTACTTC	CASGGDYGGEQYF
TRBV2	TRBD1	TRBJ1-1	once	TGTGCCAGCAGCGGAACTTGGACAGGGGACATGAACACTGAAGCTTTCTTT	CASSGTWTGDMNTEAFF
TRBV6-5	TRBD2	TRBJ2-1	.	TGTGCCAGCAGTTATTTAGGGACTAGCGGCCCCAATGAGCAGTTCTTC	CASSYLGTSGPNEQFF
TRBV29-1	TRBD1	TRBJ1-1	.	TGCAGCGCCGGGACAGGGGTGAACACTGAAGCTTTCTTT	CSAGTGVNTEAFF
TRBV29-1	.	TRBJ1-1	.	TGCAGCGTGACAGGACTGGGCACTGAAGCTTTCTTT	CSVTGLGTEAFF
TRBV2	.	TRBJ1-2	few	TGTGCCAGCACTTGGACAGCGTCTAACTATGGCTACACCTTC	CASTWTASNYGYTF
TRBV7-9	.	TRBJ2-7	few	TGTGCCAGCACCCCAACCCAGGCGGAAGCCTACGAGCAGTACTTC	CASTPTQAEAYEQYF
TRBV28	TRBD1	TRBJ2-7	few	TGTGCCAGCAGTTCACCCAGGACAGGTTTGGAGCAGTACTTC	CASSSPRTGLEQYF
TRBV9	TRBD1	TRBJ1-1	.	TGTGCCAGCAGCGACGGGACAGGGAGGACTGAAGCTTTCTTT	CASSDGTGRTEAFF
TRBV5-4	.	TRBJ2-2	.	TGTGCCAGCAGTTCGGACGTCACCGGGGAGCTGTTTTTT	CASSSDVTGELFF
TRBV7-9	TRBD1	TRBJ2-3	.	TGTGCCAGCAGCGCCGGGACAGGGGTGGATACGCAGTATTTT	CASSAGTGVDTQYF
TRBV2	.	TRBJ2-5	few	TGTGCCAGCATTGGGAGAGGCCAAGAGACCCAGTACTTC	CASIGRGQETQYF
TRBV5-1	.	TRBJ1-2	.	TGCGCCAGCAGCCCCGGCGCAGGGCGGGGGAATGGCTACACCTTC	CASSPGAGRGNGYTF
TRBV2	.	TRBJ2-1	.	TGTGCCAGCATGGGTAGCAATGGGTACAATGAGCAGTTCTTC	CASMGSNGYNEQFF
TRBV25-1	.	TRBJ2-3	few	TGTGCCAGCAGTGGCCCGGGTCCGATGCAGTATTTT	CASSGPGPMQYF
TRBV6-5	.	TRBJ2-3	.	TGTGCCAGCAGTTCAGTGGATTCAAGCACAGATACGCAGTATTTT	CASSSVDSSTDTQYF
TRBV30	.	TRBJ1-2	few	TGTGCCTGCAGAATCTATGGCTACACCTTC	CACRIYGYTF
TRBV29-1	.	TRBJ2-3	few	TGCAGCGCTTACCCGGCCGGACGCACAGATACGCAGTATTTT	CSAYPAGRTDTQYF
TRBV5-1	.	TRBJ1-4	.	TGCGCCAGCAGCTTTGAGCGCGCGGCAACTAATGAAAAACTGTTTTTT	CASSFERAATNEKLFF
TRBV29-1	.	TRBJ2-1	.	TGCAGCGTTGCTGAGGGGTTCGAGGATGAGCAGTTCTTC	CSVAEGFEDEQFF
TRBV6-5	TRBD2	TRBJ2-5	.	TGTGCCAGCAGTTACAAGGCTAGCGGCCAAGAGACCCAGTACTTC	CASSYKASGQETQYF
TRBV25-1	.	TRBJ2-7	once	TGTGCCAGCAGTTACGGGAGCGAGCAGTACTTC	CASSYGSEQYF
TRBV2	.	TRBJ2-7	.	TGTGCCAGCAGTGAGGCGGACGGTTCCTACGAGCAGTACTTC	CASSEADGSYEQYF